This TCR beta chain was profiled in a study of T cell responses to AZD1222 COVID-19 vaccine (dated by TCRdb to about 2021). A note on the overall study: AZD1222 recipients with second doses at about 4 weeks or about 12 weeks were pooled, because spike-specific TCR depth and breadth did not differ between schedules. Trial participants were enrolled by age into subgroups of 18-55, 56-69 and 70-plus years, and around 140, 26 and 57 TCR-sequenced participants, respectively, were included in these subgroups. A total of more than 230 trial participants underwent TCR sequencing, of whom about 210 received two doses of AZD1222 and about 26 received two doses of the MenACWY control vaccine. General conclusions and limits of the study: Conclusions about previously exposed vaccinees are limited, since just five to seven AZD1222 recipients were seropositive for SARS-CoV-2 at baseline. Reportedly, close to half of the unique spike-specific TCRs recognized epitopes lying outside the regions that are mutated in the B.1.351 and B.1.1.7 variants. Because no day 14 peak-response samples were available, the repertoires could be characterized only after the peak T cell response. In the small 56-69-year group, the increase in depth fell short of significance, most likely because of low power. After two AZD1222 doses, both the breadth and the depth of spike-specific TCRs were significantly higher than at day 0 and than in MenACWY recipients. CD4 TCRs associated with the vaccine covered the entire spike protein, and the dominant responses were in regions 160-218 and 743-854. Participants were mostly white British and included more females than males, and it was suggested by the authors that clonal diversity may have been underestimated.

A word on this clone: Its antigen is unknown. Base qualities are not at hand, and no much larger clone is one base apart.

The CDR3 regions of human TCRbeta chains were analyzed by immunosequencing. In the original analysis: TCRs in the repertoires were compared against a reference library of SARS-CoV-2-specific TCRs that had been generated with the MIRA antigen-specificity platform. Breadth was defined as the fraction of unique TCRs that were SARS-CoV-2-associated. Depth was defined as the fraction of total T cells that were SARS-CoV-2-associated. Using the MIRA data, each spike-specific TCR was assigned both to the spike region to which the TCR was reactive and to a CD4 or CD8 class. Log10-transformed breadth and depth values were compared by one-way ANOVA with Sidak's multiple comparisons tests. Drawn from immuneACCESS, this table holds only the in-frame rearrangements with V and J called that TCRdb kept. Clones are partly lost; checked studies trace under half to an unresolved V gene and leave the rest unexplained. The V and J calls and clone size come from that table; D and trimming were worked out from the DNA. For this sample there are more than 110,000 clones; roughly 90% appear just once. The biggest ten clones account for more than 3.5% of the sample.

The intended sense of this specimen's time point label: baseline before first vaccination. Vaccinee samples came from UK trials COV001 and COV002, including a single-blind randomized controlled phase 2/3 trial of AZD1222 (ChAdOx1 nCoV-19) in healthy adults. For TCRbeta chain sequencing, PBMC samples from trial participants were taken at day 0 and at day 28 after the second dose. The sequence came from an adult in good health. This material consisted of peripheral blood, taken on day 0 of AZD1222 vaccination.

The sequenced DNA is TGTGCCAGCAGGATGCTAGCGGGGAGCACAGATACGCAGTATTTT. Its coded protein is CASRMLAGSTDTQYF. The chain links TRBV2 with TRBJ2-3; 9 central bases correspond to TRBD2. From cysteine to phenylalanine, the CDR3 is 15 amino acids long. The entry retains the CDR3 DNA only, 45 bases that are in frame from base 1. CDR1 and CDR2, looked up from the germline V gene, are SNHLY and FYNNEI. Trimming takes 6 bases off V and 0 bases off J; junction bases not matched to a gene: 4.